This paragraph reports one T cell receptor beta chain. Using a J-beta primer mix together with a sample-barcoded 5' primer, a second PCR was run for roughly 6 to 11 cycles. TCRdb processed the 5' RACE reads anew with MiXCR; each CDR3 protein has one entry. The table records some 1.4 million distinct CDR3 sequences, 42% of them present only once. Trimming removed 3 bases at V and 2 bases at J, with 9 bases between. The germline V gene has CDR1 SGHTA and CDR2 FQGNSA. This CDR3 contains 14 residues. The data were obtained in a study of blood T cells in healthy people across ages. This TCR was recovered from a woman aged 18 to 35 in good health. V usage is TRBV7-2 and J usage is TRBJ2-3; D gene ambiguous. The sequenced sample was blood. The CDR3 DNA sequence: TGTGCCAGCAGCTTCCGGCCTCTCACAGATACGCAGTATTTT. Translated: CASSFRPLTDTQYF.